The 12 T cell receptor beta chains below come from one sample, sequenced in a study of cytomegalovirus exposure and HLA in healthy donors. A multiplex PCR was run with 60 Vbeta primers and 13 Jbeta primers. Clones were read by immunoSEQ multiplex PCR, and TCRdb kept only the in-frame ones, dropping some. Seen here are approximately 51,000 clones, roughly four fifths observed once, and the top ten hold about 2.5%. The sample consisted of PBMCs. The receptors here all came from a boy between 10 and 17 years old in good health and CMV-seropositive.

This chain links TRBV11-2 with TRBJ2-2, with 7 bases aligning to TRBD2. The CDR3 has 15 residues. The V and J ends lost 3 bases and 1 base, in that order; junction bases with no gene match: 2. Germline CDR1 SGHAT, CDR2 FQNNGV. The CDR3 spells CASSLWGGNTGELFF. The CDR3 DNA reads TGTGCCAGCAGCTTGTGGGGGGGGAACACCGGGGAGCTGTTTTTT.

The V gene is TRBV9, the J gene TRBJ1-2, with no clear D. With 0 bases removed from V and 4 bases from J, the gap between germline ends came to 7 bases. CDR3 length: 13 amino acids. CDR1 and CDR2 from the germline V gene are SGDLS and YYNGEE. The CDR3 nucleotides are TGTGCCAGCAGCGTAGCTAACAGCTATGGCTACACCTTC. The encoded protein is CASSVANSYGYTF.

This clone was counted once. The CDR3 DNA sequence: TGTGCCAGCAGCTACACTGGATTGGGACTCAAACTGAATCAGCCCCAGCATTTT. Translating it yields CASSYTGLGLKLNQPQHF. This chain links TRBV2 with TRBJ1-5, with TRBD1 as a possible D gene (5 bases). The V gene's germline CDR1 is SNHLY and CDR2 FYNNEI. Trimming shortened V by 6 bases and J by 4 bases, and 25 bases separated the two germline ends. This CDR3 has 18 residues.

V and J are TRBV6-6 and TRBJ1-2; perhaps TRBD1 as D (6 bases). CDR3 length: 15 residues. The V gene lost 7 bases and the J gene lost 1 base, with 16 bases spanning the gap. In germline, CDR1 is MNHNY, CDR2 SVGAGI (reference sequence). The CDR3 region is CASTLDSANNYGYTF. The CDR3, as DNA: TGTGCCAGCACCCTGGACAGCGCAAATAACTATGGCTACACCTTC.

The chain carries TRBV7-3 and TRBJ2-5; tentative D call: TRBD2 (6 bases). Germline V gives CDR1 SGHTA, CDR2 FQGTGA. The CDR3 has 19 amino acids. The V end lost 2 bases, the J end lost 5 bases, and 27 bases lay between the germline ends. CDR3 loop: CASSLRDRSGPPKGETQYF. In DNA, the CDR3 is TGTGCCAGCAGCTTACGGGACCGTAGCGGACCCCCAAAAGGCGAGACCCAGTACTTC.

J is TRBJ1-2 and V is TRBV5-1; 10 bases are a match to TRBD1. Germline CDR1 and CDR2: SGHRS and YFSETQ. The CDR3 is 15 amino acids. With 4 bases clipped from V and 4 bases from J, the junction kept 7 bases outside the gene matches. CDR3: CASSGGQGYTYGYTF. Here the CDR3 DNA reads TGCGCCAGCAGCGGGGGACAGGGGTATACCTATGGCTACACCTTC.

This rearrangement joins TRBV7-9 to TRBJ1-1; 7 nucleotides match TRBD1. The CDR3 loop spans 14 amino acids. V dropped 7 bases and J dropped 7; count of bases not matched to a gene: 12. The germline V gene encodes CDR1 SEHNR and CDR2 FQNEAQ (reference sequence). The CDR3 DNA is TGTGCCAGCACCATGGTAGGGGGCGCCAATGAAGCTTTCTTT. Its translation: CASTMVGGANEAFF.

This clone was counted once. This chain joins TRBV2 and TRBJ2-5, with a tentative D call TRBD2 (6 bases). Germline V gene sequence: CDR1 SNHLY, CDR2 FYNNEI. This CDR3 spans 17 amino acids. Trimming shortened V by 1 base and J by 2 bases, and 17 bases separated the two germline ends. The CDR3 region has the DNA TGTGCCAGCAGTGAAGATATGGCGGGGATTATTCAAGAGACCCAGTACTTC. It yields the protein CASSEDMAGIIQETQYF.

This clone was seen only once. J is TRBJ1-1 and V is TRBV7-9; no reliable D call. Germline CDR1 is SEHNR and CDR2 is FQNEAQ (reference sequence). This CDR3 comprises 12 residues. The CDR3, as DNA: TGTACTTTGCGGGCAGATAACACTGAAGCTTTCTTT. Amino acids: CTLRADNTEAFF.

The rearrangement links TRBV11-2 to TRBJ2-5; the D gene is possibly TRBD2 (6 bases). Per germline, CDR1 SGHAT and CDR2 FQNNGV. The CDR3 consists of 17 residues. V lost 1 base and J lost 5, with 20 bases in between. This CDR3 reads CASSLVISKLGGETQYF. The CDR3 DNA is TGTGCCAGCAGCTTAGTTATTTCTAAGCTTGGGGGGGAGACCCAGTACTTC.

This sequence joins TRBV4-2 and TRBJ2-5; TRBD2 matches 12 bases. The CDR3 is 17 amino acids. Germline CDR1 is LGHNA and CDR2 is YNFKEQ. Losses at the gene ends were 3 bases for V and 4 bases for J; bases not matched to a gene: 9. CDR3 residues: CASSQARTSGEGETQYF. The CDR3 coding sequence is TGTGCCAGCAGCCAGGCCCGGACTAGCGGGGAAGGAGAGACCCAGTACTTC.

This clone was picked up a small number of times. The V and J genes are TRBV2 and TRBJ2-5; 7 positions match TRBD2. The germline V gene has CDR1 SNHLY and CDR2 FYNNEI. The V and J ends lost 8 bases and 4 bases, in that order; junction bases with no gene match: 4. This CDR3 comprises 12 residues. The CDR3 loop is CASRGGGETQYF. CDR3 DNA sequence: TGTGCCAGCCGCGGGGGAGGAGAGACCCAGTACTTC.